Below, 7 T cell receptor beta chains from the same sample are listed, as sequenced in a study of T cell responses to AZD1222 COVID-19 vaccine. Sequenced by immunoSEQ multiplex PCR; TCRdb stores in-frame clones only, minus some. Of around 160,000 clones detected, 82% appear once; the ten largest clones hold 4.1%. The specimen comprised peripheral blood, sampled on day 0 of MenACWY control vaccination. These receptors were taken from an adult in good health.

This chain connects TRBV7-6 to TRBJ1-6; 8 bases line up with TRBD1. The CDR3 is 17 residues long. V shed 5 bases, J shed 9 bases, and the junction held 15 bases outside the gene matches. Germline V gives CDR1 SGHVS, CDR2 FNYEAQ. CDR3 DNA sequence: TGTGCCAGCAGCCCGCGGACAGGGCAAGGAGTAGGTTCACCCCTCCACTTT. Translating gives CASSPRTGQGVGSPLHF.

This clone has just a few counts. The chain uses TRBV15 and TRBJ1-5, with D perhaps matching TRBD1 (5 bases). The V gene's germline CDR1 is LNHNV and CDR2 YYDKDF (reference sequence). The V and J ends lost 0 bases and 4 bases respectively, with 16 bases between them. The CDR3 covers 17 residues. CDR3: CATSRETGSGVNQPQHF. In DNA form, the CDR3 reads TGTGCCACCAGCAGAGAAACGGGGTCGGGGGTGAATCAGCCCCAGCATTTT.

This rearrangement joins TRBV5-1 to TRBJ2-7; D perhaps matches TRBD1 (5 bases). Looked up from germline, CDR1 is SGHRS and CDR2 is YFSETQ. The CDR3 consists of 15 residues. V lost 2 bases and J 2 bases, leaving 14 bases between the germline ends. In nucleotides, the CDR3 is TGCGCCAGCAGCTTAAACCCCGGACAAGCCTACGAGCAGTACGTC. This gives the protein CASSLNPGQAYEQYV.

The chain employs TRBV5-1 and TRBJ2-7; D assignment may be TRBD1 or TRBD2 (6 bases each). The V end lost 3 bases, the J end lost 4 bases, and 11 bases lay between the germline ends. Germline-derived CDR1 and CDR2 are SGHRS and YFSETQ. This CDR3 spans 13 amino acids. CDR3 in DNA: TGCGCCAGCAGCTCGACAGGAGGGTACGAGCAGTACTTC. It is translated as CASSSTGGYEQYF.

J is TRBJ1-5 and V is TRBV15; no clear D gene. This CDR3 is built from 14 residues. Looked up from germline, CDR1 is LNHNV and CDR2 is YYDKDF (reference sequence). V was clipped by 8 bases and J by 4 bases, with 15 bases between them. CDR3 loop: CATGSPNMNQPQHF. CDR3 nucleotide sequence: TGTGCCACCGGGTCACCCAATATGAATCAGCCCCAGCATTTT.

The genes are TRBV7-9 and TRBJ1-1, with a tentative D call TRBD1 (6 bases). Germline V lookup: CDR1 SEHNR, CDR2 FQNEAQ (reference sequence). The CDR3 has 13 residues. V was cut by 3 bases and J by 8 bases, with 13 bases left in between. CDR3 coding DNA: TGTGCCAGCAGCTTTGGGGCTGGGGGCGAAGCTTTCTTT. Translated, it gives CASSFGAGGEAFF.

The chain has TRBV19 and TRBJ1-2; no reliable D call. The germline CDR1 and CDR2 sequences are LNHDA and SQIVND (reference sequence). The length of the CDR3 is 11 residues. V gave up 1 base and J gave up 5 bases, with 2 bases separating them. DNA of the CDR3: TGTGCCAGTAGTATAGGGTATGGCTACACCTTC. Translating it yields CASSIGYGYTF.